This is a list of T cell receptor beta chains from one sample in a study of blood T cell repertoires in COVID-19. Sequencing was performed with immunoSEQ multiplex PCR; in TCRdb, only in-frame clones are kept and a portion is missing. The sample includes under 15,000 clones, 72% of them seen just once. Sequencing was done on a sample of peripheral blood. All receptors derive from a man aged 55 to 70 with COVID-19, enrolled during active disease. The CDR3 runs from the conserved cysteine through the conserved F or W. A D gene is named only where the DNA matches it firmly. Clone size appears in some rows only: once, few, many, or a class for an expanded clone.

V	J	D	size	DNA	CDR3
TRBV6-2/TRBV6-3	TRBJ2-7	-	-	TGTGCCAGCAGTTATGCTACAGCCTACGAGCAGTACTTC	CASSYATAYEQYF
TRBV29-1	TRBJ2-1	TRBD1	-	TGCAGCGTTCAACTCCAGGGGGCACACAATGAGCAGTTCTTC	CSVQLQGAHNEQFF
TRBV5-4	TRBJ2-4	TRBD2	-	TGTGCCAGCAGCTTGACTAGCGGGAACGGCATTCAGTACTTC	CASSLTSGNGIQYF
TRBV5-1	TRBJ1-2	TRBD1	-	TGCGCCAGCAGCTGGGCGGGACAGGGGGCCTTAATGGACTATGGCTACACCTTC	CASSWAGQGALMDYGYTF
TRBV7-2	TRBJ2-5	-	-	TGTGCCAGCAGCCTCGGGTACACAGAGACCCAGTACTTC	CASSLGYTETQYF
TRBV6-5	TRBJ1-3	TRBD1	-	TGTGCCAGCAGGCGGGACAGCTCTGGAAACACCATATATTTT	CASRRDSSGNTIYF
TRBV18	TRBJ1-5	-	few	TGTGCCAGCTCACCGACAGGAGCCGTTCAGCCCCAGCATTTT	CASSPTGAVQPQHF
TRBV6-5	TRBJ1-6	TRBD1	-	TGTGCCAGCAGTCCGGGACAGGTTTTCTCACCCCTCCACTTT	CASSPGQVFSPLHF
TRBV29-1	TRBJ2-3	TRBD1	once	TGCAGCGCTTGGGGCCCTAGGACAGGGGAGACAGATACGCAGTATTTT	CSAWGPRTGETDTQYF
TRBV12-3/TRBV12-4	TRBJ2-1	-	-	TGTGCCAGCAGTGCTCCAGGGGATGAGCAGTTCTTC	CASSAPGDEQFF
TRBV3-1/TRBV3-2	TRBJ1-3	-	-	TGTGCCAGCAGCAAAACAGGACAGCTTTCTGGAAACACCATATATTTT	CASSKTGQLSGNTIYF
TRBV7-8	TRBJ1-2	TRBD1	-	TGTGCCAGCAGCCTGCGGACAGGGGCACCCTATGGCTACACCTTC	CASSLRTGAPYGYTF
TRBV29-1	TRBJ1-2	-	few	TGCAGCGTTGGACGCTCGGGGTCGTACGGCTACACCTTC	CSVGRSGSYGYTF
TRBV7-9	TRBJ2-1	-	-	TGTGCCAGCAGCTTAGGCCCAGGGGCGAGCAATGAGCAGTTCTTC	CASSLGPGASNEQFF
TRBV19	TRBJ1-5	TRBD1	-	TGTGCCAGTTCCCGAGAGGACAGGATTTATAGCAATCAGCCCCAGCATTTT	CASSREDRIYSNQPQHF
TRBV11-2	TRBJ2-1	TRBD1	-	TGTGCCAGCAGCTCAGGGACAGGGGGCTTCAATGAGCAGTTCTTC	CASSSGTGGFNEQFF
TRBV29-1	TRBJ2-2	TRBD2	once	TGCAGCGTTGAGTTGTGGGCTAGCGGGAGGTCTGGGGAGCTGTTTTTT	CSVELWASGRSGELFF
TRBV4-1	TRBJ1-1	TRBD1	few	TGCGCCAGCAGCCAGACGGGACAGGGCGATGAAGCTTTCTTT	CASSQTGQGDEAFF
TRBV11-3	TRBJ1-1	-	-	TGTGCCAGCAGCTTAGATAATTGGCAGGGGAACACTGAAGCTTTCTTT	CASSLDNWQGNTEAFF
TRBV10-3	TRBJ2-5	-	-	TGTGCCATCAGTGTGGGGGGGGCAGAGACCCAGTACTTC	CAISVGGAETQYF
TRBV5-4	TRBJ2-3	TRBD2	-	TGTGCCAGCAGCTCCAGCGCACTAGCGGGGGACACAGATACGCAGTATTTT	CASSSSALAGDTDTQYF
TRBV5-1	TRBJ2-6	-	-	TGCGCCAGCAGCCCGACAGACTCTGGGGCCAACGTCCTGACTTTC	CASSPTDSGANVLTF
TRBV19	TRBJ1-4	-	few	TGTGCCAGCAGAACAGGGCCCGCTAATGAAAAACTGTTTTTT	CASRTGPANEKLFF
TRBV9	TRBJ1-2	TRBD1	-	TGTGCCAGCAGCGTAGGTGCCTCGGGACAGGGGGGAGGCTACACCTTC	CASSVGASGQGGGYTF
TRBV5-1	TRBJ1-3	TRBD1	few	TGCGCCAGCACCCCACAGGACAGGGGAAACACCATATATTTT	CASTPQDRGNTIYF
TRBV27	TRBJ2-1	TRBD2	-	TGTGCCAGCAGAGGACTAGCGGGATGGAATGAGCAGTTCTTC	CASRGLAGWNEQFF
TRBV30	TRBJ1-6	-	once	TGTGCCTGGAGTGGCCCCAGGGGAAATAATTCACCCCTCCACTTT	CAWSGPRGNNSPLHF
TRBV3-1/TRBV3-2	TRBJ2-7	-	once	TGTGCCAGCAGCCAAGAGGGGGCAGGCTACGAGCAGTACTTC	CASSQEGAGYEQYF
TRBV19	TRBJ2-1	-	-	TGTGCCAGTAGTATAGGAACAGGGATGTTCGATGAGCAGTTCTTC	CASSIGTGMFDEQFF
TRBV27	TRBJ2-2	-	-	TGTGCCACCGTTTTTACCGGGGAGCTGTTTTTT	CATVFTGELFF
TRBV19	TRBJ2-1	-	-	TGTGCCAGTACCTCGGGTTGGAGTCAGAGACTATTATCGGGTGAGCAGTTCTTC	CASTSGWSQRLLSGEQFF
TRBV15	TRBJ2-6	TRBD1	-	TGTGCCACCAGCAGAGATCGGACAGGGGGTACTGGGGCCAACGTCCTGACTTTC	CATSRDRTGGTGANVLTF
TRBV28	TRBJ1-2	-	once	TGTGCCAGCAGTTTAATACAGGGACGCGGAGGCTACACCTTC	CASSLIQGRGGYTF